This T cell receptor (beta chain) appears in the sequencing data of a study of blood T cell repertoires in COVID-19. Looking at the study overall: The United States, Italy and Spain provided the acute and convalescent COVID-19 samples. PBMCs, B-cell-depleted T cells, or T cells provided the cDNA or gDNA that made up the material.

CDR3 length: 12 amino acids. Germline V gene lookup returns CDR1 MDHEN and CDR2 SYDVKM. The V and J ends lost 6 bases and 2 bases respectively, with 6 bases between them. Original data processing: Nucleated cell counts were estimated from reference gene primer amplification. Method: immunoSEQ multiplex PCR; TCRdb's copy keeps in-frame clones and lacks some. D and trimming were read from the DNA, whereas the V and J calls and clone size are those reported in that table. The top ten clones hold roughly 8.6% of a sample with under 200,000 clones, 86% of them seen once. The J gene is TRBJ2-3, the V gene TRBV28; D is ambiguous. Sequencing was carried out using peripheral blood. This sequence originates from a man aged 60 to 69 with acute or convalescent COVID-19. The CDR3: CASSSFTDTQYF. CDR3 nucleotide sequence: TGTGCCAGCAGCTCCTTCACAGATACGCAGTATTTT.